Listed below are T cell receptor beta chains from one sample, sequenced in a study of T cell repertoires in aging, cancer and after chemotherapy. TCRdb processed the multiplex PCR reads anew with MiXCR; each CDR3 protein has one entry. This table has around 9,000 distinct CDR3 sequences, 32% appearing once. The specimen was blood. These receptor sequences come from a human donor in good health. Both conserved end residues are part of each CDR3. A D gene is named only where the DNA matches it firmly. Clone size is stated in some rows and not others, as once, few, many or a class when expanded.

V gene	J gene	clone size	D gene	CDR3 DNA	CDR3 protein
TRBV29-1	TRBJ2-3	NA	NA	TGCAGCGTTGACATAGGGGGGATTAGAGATACGCAGTATTTT	CSVDIGGIRDTQYF
TRBV7-2	TRBJ2-7	medium-sized	NA	TGTGCCAGCAGCTTAGTAAGGGCGGACGCGCAGTACTTC	CASSLVRADAQYF
TRBV18	TRBJ1-2	NA	NA	TGTGCCAGCTCACCATTGGGGGCTGGCTATGGCTACACCTTC	CASSPLGAGYGYTF
TRBV12-3/TRBV12-4	TRBJ1-5	few	NA	TGTGCCAGCAGGGCTGGAGGGAATCAGCCCCAGCATTTT	CASRAGGNQPQHF
TRBV12-3/TRBV12-4	TRBJ1-4	few	NA	TGTGCCAGCAGTTTGGGGAGGGGTGAAAAACTGTTTTTT	CASSLGRGEKLFF
TRBV28	TRBJ2-7	NA	NA	TGTGCCAGTAGGAGGTTTCCCTACGAGCAGTACTTC	CASRRFPYEQYF
TRBV5-6	TRBJ1-5	once	NA	TGTGCCAGCAGCAGAGGGATGAGCAATCAGCCCCAGCATTTT	CASSRGMSNQPQHF
TRBV12-3/TRBV12-4	TRBJ2-7	few	NA	TGTGCCAGCAGTTCATGGGGAGTGGCGCTTCGTGACGAGCAGTACTTC	CASSSWGVALRDEQYF
TRBV7-9	TRBJ2-3	few	NA	TGTGCCAGCAGCTTATGGATGGGGGGAGAAGTAGATACGCAGTATTTT	CASSLWMGGEVDTQYF
TRBV4-2	TRBJ2-2	NA	NA	TGTGCCAGCAGCTCAGGCCCAGGGGCGGTCGGGGAGCTGTTTTTT	CASSSGPGAVGELFF
TRBV29-1	TRBJ1-1	medium-sized	NA	TGCAGCGTTGCCCAACTCAAGGGCAGCACTGAAGCTTTCTTT	CSVAQLKGSTEAFF
TRBV7-2	TRBJ2-1	few	NA	TGTGCCAGCAGAGCTAAGGGGAACAAATACAATGAGCAGTTCTTC	CASRAKGNKYNEQFF
TRBV12-3/TRBV12-4	TRBJ2-1	once	NA	TGTGCCAGCACCCGACCCCCCGGGGTGTACAATGAGCAGTTCTTC	CASTRPPGVYNEQFF
TRBV27	TRBJ2-3	NA	NA	TGTGCCAGCAGTTTGAAGAGTGCAGATACGCAGTATTTT	CASSLKSADTQYF
TRBV7-2	TRBJ2-3	NA	TRBD2	TGTGCCAGCAGCTCCGGGGGGGGCGGCCGCACAGATACGCAGTATTTT	CASSSGGGGRTDTQYF
TRBV19	TRBJ2-3	NA	NA	TGTGCCAGTAGTTGGAGGGAAGATACGCAGTATTTT	CASSWREDTQYF
TRBV6-6	TRBJ1-6	NA	NA	TGTGCCAGCAGACACATCAGGGAACGCAATTCACCCCTCCACTTT	CASRHIRERNSPLHF
TRBV7-9	TRBJ1-2	NA	NA	TGTGCCAGCAGCTTAGATCGGTCAGATGGCTACACCTTC	CASSLDRSDGYTF
TRBV30	TRBJ2-7	NA	TRBD2	TGTGCCTGGAGCTGGGGAGCGGGAGCCGTGTACGAGCAGTACTTC	CAWSWGAGAVYEQYF
TRBV5-8	TRBJ1-2	few	TRBD1	TGTGCCAGCAGCTTCGGACAGGGGTATGGCTACACCTTC	CASSFGQGYGYTF
TRBV5-4	TRBJ2-3	NA	NA	TGTGCCAGCAGCTTGGACAGCACAGATACGCAGTATTTT	CASSLDSTDTQYF
TRBV24-1	TRBJ2-7	few	TRBD1	TGTGCCACCAGTGATTCGACAGGGCGAACCTACGAGCAGTACTTC	CATSDSTGRTYEQYF
TRBV6-4	TRBJ2-1	few	TRBD2	TGTGCCAGCAGTGACTCGACTAGCGGGAGCAATGAGCAGTTCTTC	CASSDSTSGSNEQFF
TRBV15	TRBJ2-7	NA	NA	TGTGCCACCAGCTCTCCCGGGACCACCTCCTACGAGCAGTACTTC	CATSSPGTTSYEQYF
TRBV5-6	TRBJ1-2	NA	NA	TGTGCCAGCAGCTGGGGGGGGGCCTATGGCTACACCTTC	CASSWGGAYGYTF
TRBV18	TRBJ1-4	NA	NA	TGTGCCAGCTCACCGGGCAGCCAAGAAAAACTGTTTTTT	CASSPGSQEKLFF
TRBV12-3/TRBV12-4	TRBJ1-3	few	NA	TGTGCCAGCAGTTTATTTGGAAACACCATATATTTT	CASSLFGNTIYF
TRBV25-1	TRBJ2-3	NA	NA	TGTGCCAGCAGTGGGGCAGGGTGGGATACGCAGTATTTT	CASSGAGWDTQYF
TRBV11-3	TRBJ2-5	once	NA	TGTGCCAGCAGCCGGACCCAAGAGACCCAGTACTTC	CASSRTQETQYF
TRBV19	TRBJ1-3	NA	NA	TGTGCCAGTAGTGACTCCAGTCTGCGAAACACCATATATTTT	CASSDSSLRNTIYF
TRBV27	TRBJ1-1	NA	TRBD1	TGTGCCAGCAGTTCAAACAGGGGTATCCTCGCTTTCTTT	CASSSNRGILAFF
TRBV5-1	TRBJ2-7	NA	NA	TGCGCCAGCAGCTTGCCGAGCTACGAGCAGTACTTC	CASSLPSYEQYF
TRBV19	TRBJ2-3	NA	TRBD2	TGTGCCAGTAGCTCCGGACTAGCGGGAGGGTCAGATACGCAGTATTTT	CASSSGLAGGSDTQYF
TRBV10-1	TRBJ2-7	few	TRBD1	TGCGCCAGCAGTACCGGGACAGGATCCGAGCAGTACTTC	CASSTGTGSEQYF
TRBV30	TRBJ1-2	NA	NA	TGTGCCTGGAGTGCCAGAGGGAGGTACACCTTC	CAWSARGRYTF
TRBV5-1	TRBJ2-1	few	TRBD2	TGCGCCAGCAGCCCCAGGACTAGCGGGATGGTAGGGAATGAGCAGTTCTTC	CASSPRTSGMVGNEQFF
TRBV5-6	TRBJ2-3	NA	NA	TGTGCCAGCAGTTACTCAACGGCGAGGGGTACGCAGTATTTT	CASSYSTARGTQYF
TRBV29-1	TRBJ2-7	medium-sized	TRBD2	TGCAGCGCCCGACTGAGGCTAGCGGGCGAGCAGTACTTC	CSARLRLAGEQYF
TRBV5-1	TRBJ2-7	NA	NA	TGCGCCAGCAGCTTGGAAGGGGGCGGGAACGAGCAGTACTTC	CASSLEGGGNEQYF
TRBV5-1	TRBJ2-1	NA	NA	TGCGCCAGCAGCTATCTACAGGGGGGGAATGAGCAGTTCTTC	CASSYLQGGNEQFF
TRBV19	TRBJ2-5	NA	NA	TGTGCCAGTAGTATAACGGCTTCCCAAGAGACCCAGTACTTC	CASSITASQETQYF
TRBV12-3/TRBV12-4	TRBJ1-1	few	TRBD1	TGTGCCAGCAGTGCTCAGGACAGGAAGTTGAACACTGAAGCTTTCTTT	CASSAQDRKLNTEAFF
TRBV28	TRBJ1-1	few	NA	TGTGCCAGCAGCTCTGGGGCGGGGGGTGAAGCTTTCTTT	CASSSGAGGEAFF
TRBV27	TRBJ2-5	medium-sized	NA	TGTGCCAGCAGTTTAATGGGGACCCAAGAGACCCAGTACTTC	CASSLMGTQETQYF
TRBV6-5	TRBJ1-3	few	NA	TGTGCCAGCAGTTACTCGAAAGGGGGTGGAAACACCATATATTTT	CASSYSKGGGNTIYF